The table lists the clone carrying this T cell receptor beta chain with many counts. These data belong to a study of T-cell reconstitution after alpha-beta-depleted transplantation in children. A TCRbeta library incorporating unique molecular identifiers was prepared. TCRdb ran MiXCR on the PCR reads and lists one entry per CDR3 protein. The table shows 200,000 to 250,000 distinct CDR3 sequences, with around 13% occurring only once. This CDR3 has 16 amino acids. V was pared by 2 bases and J by 5 bases, with 11 bases of the junction left unmatched. The germline gives CDR1 SGHVS, CDR2 FQNEAQ. The source was PBMCs from the stem cell graft donor, collected from the stem cell graft. The rearrangement joins TRBV7-8 to TRBJ2-5, with 7 bases fitting TRBD1. The sequence derives from a human donor who donated a stem cell graft to a child with acute lymphoblastic leukemia. CDR3: CASSLTGAGLRETQYF. Here the CDR3 DNA reads TGTGCCAGCAGCTTAACAGGGGCAGGGCTCCGGGAGACCCAGTACTTC.